What follows are 15 T cell receptor beta chains derived from one specimen sequenced in a study of blood T cell repertoires in COVID-19. Libraries were prepared by immunoSEQ multiplex PCR; TCRdb keeps only in-frame clonotypes and omits some of them. The sample includes about 80,000 clones, around 88% seen only once; the top ten take approximately 6.7%. Sequencing used peripheral blood. The receptor source for this set is a woman of 80 years or more with acute or convalescent COVID-19.

The genes are TRBV30 and TRBJ1-3; possibly TRBD1 for D (5 bases). The germline V gene encodes CDR1 GTSNPN and CDR2 SVGIG (reference sequence). The CDR3 is 13 amino acids. Trimming removed 4 bases at V and 1 base at J, with 8 bases between. As DNA, the CDR3 is TGTGCCTGGACCCCAGGGTCTGGAAACACCATATATTTT. Its translation is CAWTPGSGNTIYF. Combining the CDR3 with reference TRBV30 and TRBJ1-3 gives the whole variable domain SQTIHQWPATLVQPVGSPLSLECTVEGTSNPNLYWYRQAAGRGLQLLFYSVGIGQISSEVPQNLSASRPQDRQFILSSKKLLLSDSGFYLCAWTPGSGNTIYFGEGSWLTVV.

This chain uses TRBV5-4 with TRBJ1-1; a possible D gene is TRBD1 (5 bases). Germline V gives CDR1 SGHNT, CDR2 YYREEE (reference sequence). The CDR3 contains 15 residues. Trimming pared 1 base from V and 1 base from J, leaving 11 bases between. In nucleotides, the CDR3 is TGTGCCAGCAGCTTGCCGGGTAGGGGGAACACTGAAGCTTTCTTT. Amino acid sequence: CASSLPGRGNTEAFF.

A single count supports this clone. The gene calls are TRBV12-3 or TRBV12-4 and TRBJ1-1, with no clear D. Trimming pared 7 bases from V and 1 base from J, leaving 10 bases between. CDR3 size: 13 residues. For the CDR3, the DNA is TGTGCCAGCACCCCCCAGGCGAACACTGAAGCTTTCTTT. It is translated as CASTPQANTEAFF.

The V and J genes are TRBV19 and TRBJ1-5, with no clear D. The germline V gene has CDR1 LNHDA and CDR2 SQIVND (reference sequence). With 1 base removed from V and 5 bases from J, the gap between germline ends came to 9 bases. CDR3 length: 14 amino acids. The CDR3 protein is CASSIVRKDQPQHF. CDR3 DNA sequence: TGTGCCAGTAGTATAGTGAGGAAAGATCAGCCCCAGCATTTT. The full variable domain, with the rest looked up from reference TRBV19 and TRBJ1-5, is DGGITQSPKYLFRKEGQNVTLSCEQNLNHDAMYWYRQDPGQGLRLIYYSQIVNDFQKGDIAEGYSVSREKKESFPLTVTSAQKNPTAFYLCASSIVRKDQPQHFGDGTRLSIL.

This clone was seen once. The CDR3 sequence: CASSIDRAGYTF. CDR3 in DNA: TGTGCCAGTAGTATAGACAGGGCTGGCTACACCTTC. The chain is built from TRBV19 and TRBJ1-2, with TRBD1 as a possible D gene (5 bases). The CDR3 consists of 12 residues. Germline V gene sequence: CDR1 LNHDA, CDR2 SQIVND (reference sequence). The germline V and J ends were trimmed by 0 bases and 7 bases, with 6 bases remaining between them. Using reference TRBV19 and TRBJ1-2 for the parts outside the CDR3, the full variable domain is DGGITQSPKYLFRKEGQNVTLSCEQNLNHDAMYWYRQDPGQGLRLIYYSQIVNDFQKGDIAEGYSVSREKKESFPLTVTSAQKNPTAFYLCASSIDRAGYTFGSGTRLTVV.

The rearrangement links TRBV18 to TRBJ2-7; possible D gene TRBD1, 6 bases. Trimming left V 1 base short and J 5 bases short, with 12 bases between. CDR1 is KGHSH and CDR2 is LQKENI in the germline V gene. The CDR3 is made up of 14 amino acids. The DNA of the CDR3 is TGTGCCAGCTCACCACAGGCAGGGGAGCACGAGCAGTACTTC. Residues: CASSPQAGEHEQYF.

The CDR3 here is CASSPSTSLYNEQFF. In DNA, the CDR3 is TGTGCCAGCAGCCCCTCGACTAGTTTATACAATGAGCAGTTCTTC. This chain joins TRBV7-2 and TRBJ2-1, with D tentatively TRBD2 (6 bases). This CDR3 spans 15 amino acids. Trimming stripped 5 bases from V and 4 bases from J, with 15 bases between. CDR1 and CDR2 (germline): SGHTA, FQGNSA.

V and J are TRBV2 and TRBJ2-2; 10 positions match TRBD2. V shed 8 bases, J shed 7 bases, and the junction held 4 bases outside the gene matches. In germline, CDR1 is SNHLY, CDR2 FYNNEI. The CDR3 extends over 13 amino acids. The CDR3 region is CASELAGVGELFF. The CDR3 coding sequence is TGTGCCAGCGAGCTAGCGGGGGTCGGGGAGCTGTTTTTT. Full variable domain (outside the CDR3, taken from reference TRBV2 and TRBJ2-2): EPEVTQTPSHQVTQMGQEVILRCVPISNHLYFYWYRQILGQKVEFLVSFYNNEISEKSEIFDDQFSVERPDGSNFTLKIRSTKLEDSAMYFCASELAGVGELFFGEGSRLTVL.

The chain links TRBV6-2 or TRBV6-3 to TRBJ2-5, with a possible D match to TRBD1 (5 bases). The CDR3 is 13 amino acids. V was pared by 3 bases and J by 5 bases, with 10 bases between. In germline, CDR1 is MNHEY, CDR2 SVGEGT. In DNA, the CDR3 is TGTGCCAGCAGTTATAATAGACAGGAGACCCAGTACTTC. It encodes CASSYNRQETQYF.

The chain uses TRBV3-1 (or the pseudogene TRBV3-2) and TRBJ2-5; tentative D call: TRBD2 (5 bases). The CDR3 extends over 14 amino acids. Trimming took 4 bases from V and 2 from J, leaving 11 bases between them. Germline values: CDR1 LGHDT, CDR2 YNNKEL (reference sequence). CDR3 DNA: TGTGCCAGCAGCCCAGTAGGCGGGCAAGAGACCCAGTACTTC. Encoded protein: CASSPVGGQETQYF.

This chain joins TRBV3-1 (or the pseudogene TRBV3-2) and TRBJ1-2, with 8 bases fitting TRBD1. Germline V CDR1 and CDR2: LGHDT, YNNKEL (reference sequence). Trimming at V came to 5 bases and at J to 6 bases, leaving 8 bases not matched to a gene. CDR3 length equals 14 residues. The CDR3 region has the DNA TGTGCCAGCAGCTCGAGGGCAGGGGGCAATGGCTACACCTTC. It codes for CASSSRAGGNGYTF.

The chain is built from TRBV27 and TRBJ1-1; 7 positions match TRBD1. This CDR3 is 14 amino acids long. The V gene's germline CDR1 is MNHEY and CDR2 SMNVEV (reference sequence). The V gene end was trimmed by 6 bases and the J gene end by 3 bases; junction bases not matched to a gene: 7. The CDR3 region has the DNA TGTGCCAGCAGGCTTACAGGGGTTGACACTGAAGCTTTCTTT. It specifies CASRLTGVDTEAFF.

The chain has TRBV7-2 and TRBJ1-6; D unclear. Trimming removed 2 bases at V and 6 bases at J, with 5 bases between. CDR1 SGHTA and CDR2 FQGNSA come from the germline V gene. This CDR3 has 13 residues. CDR3 in DNA: TGTGCCAGCAGCTTAAAGAGTAATTCACCCCTCCACTTT. The encoded protein is CASSLKSNSPLHF. The complete variable domain, with remaining parts taken from reference TRBV7-2 and TRBJ1-6, reads GAGVSQSPSNKVTEKGKDVELRCDPISGHTALYWYRQSLGQGLEFLIYFQGNSAPDKSGLPSDRFSAERTGGSVSTLTIQRTQQEDSAVYLCASSLKSNSPLHFGNGTRLTVT.

In regard to this clone: An end of the junction does not agree with germline; a read error may underlie this. This rearrangement joins TRBV7-7 to TRBJ2-2, with TRBD1 matching over 8 bases. This CDR3 spans 14 amino acids. CDR1 is SSHAT, CDR2 FNYEAQ, per germline (reference sequence). CDR3 sequence (DNA): TGTGCTAGCAGCGCGGACAGGGCCCCCGGGGAGCTGTTTTTT. Protein product: CASSADRAPGELFF.

The V gene is TRBV27, the J gene TRBJ2-1; possibly TRBD2 for D (6 bases). V shed 6 bases and J shed 1 base, with 13 bases lying between them. Germline loops: CDR1 MNHEY, CDR2 SMNVEV (reference sequence). This CDR3 comprises 15 residues. CDR3 protein: CASRMTRLSYNEQFF. CDR3 in DNA: TGTGCCAGCAGGATGACTAGACTTTCCTACAATGAGCAGTTCTTC.